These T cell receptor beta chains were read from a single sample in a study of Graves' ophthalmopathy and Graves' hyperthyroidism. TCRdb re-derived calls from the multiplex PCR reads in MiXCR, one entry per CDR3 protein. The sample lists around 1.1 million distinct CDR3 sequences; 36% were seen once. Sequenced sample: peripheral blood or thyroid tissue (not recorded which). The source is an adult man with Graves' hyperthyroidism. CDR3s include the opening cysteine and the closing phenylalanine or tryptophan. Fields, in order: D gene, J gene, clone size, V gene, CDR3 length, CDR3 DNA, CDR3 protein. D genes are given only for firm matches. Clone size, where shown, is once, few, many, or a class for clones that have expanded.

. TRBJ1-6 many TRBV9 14 TGTGCCAGCAGCCCCGGGAGGGGTAATTCACCCCTCCACTTT CASSPGRGNSPLHF
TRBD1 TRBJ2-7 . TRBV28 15 TGTGCCAGCACCTTGGGTGGGACAGCAAAATACGAGCAGTACTTC CASTLGGTAKYEQYF
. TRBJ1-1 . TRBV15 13 TGTGCCACCAGCAGAAATGGGAACACTGAAGCTTTCTTT CATSRNGNTEAFF
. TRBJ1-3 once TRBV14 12 TGTTCCAGCAGCCCACTTGGAAACACCATATATTTT CSSSPLGNTIYF
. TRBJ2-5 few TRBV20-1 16 TGCAGTGCTAGAGGTCTACGGGGGCAGAACCAAGAGACCCAGTACTTC CSARGLRGQNQETQYF
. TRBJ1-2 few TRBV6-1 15 TGTGCCAGCAGTTACCCGGACACCCAACGAAGTGGCTACACCTTC CASSYPDTQRSGYTF
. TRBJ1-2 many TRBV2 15 TGTGCCAGCAGTGAAGAACAGGCCCCTAACTATGGCTACACCTTC CASSEEQAPNYGYTF
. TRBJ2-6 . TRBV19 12 TGTGCCAGTAGGGCAGCGATGAACACTGAAGCTTTC CASRAAMNTEAF
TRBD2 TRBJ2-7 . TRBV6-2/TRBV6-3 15 TGTGCCAGCAGACATGGACTAGCGGGTTCCTACGAGCAGTACTTC CASRHGLAGSYEQYF
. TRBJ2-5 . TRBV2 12 TGTGCCAGTAGAGGAGGGGGAGGGACCCAGTACTTC CASRGGGGTQYF
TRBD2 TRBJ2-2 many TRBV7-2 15 TGTGCCAGCAGCTCTACCGGGACTAGCATCGGGGAGCTGTTTTTT CASSSTGTSIGELFF
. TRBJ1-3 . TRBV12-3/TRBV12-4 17 TGTGCCAGCACCCCCCAGGCAGGGACATTATTTGGAAACACCATATATTTT CASTPQAGTLFGNTIYF
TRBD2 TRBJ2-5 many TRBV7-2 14 TGTGCCAGCGGGGACCAGCGGGGCCAAGAGACCCAGTACTTC CASGDQRGQETQYF
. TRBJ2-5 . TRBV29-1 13 TGCAGCAGTGCAGGGGGGTGGGGAGAGACCCAGTACTTC CSSAGGWGETQYF
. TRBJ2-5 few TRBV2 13 TGTGCCACCAAGGGGGGGTACCAAGAGACCCAGTACTTC CATKGGYQETQYF
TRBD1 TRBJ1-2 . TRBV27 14 TGTGCCAGCAGCCTACTGAAGGACAGGGTCGGCTACACCTTC CASSLLKDRVGYTF
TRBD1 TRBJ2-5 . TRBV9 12 TGTGCCAGCAGCGCTCAGACAGGGTCCCAGTACTTC CASSAQTGSQYF
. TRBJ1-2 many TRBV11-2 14 TGTGCCAGCGAAGGGAGCTTTGGCGGCTATGGCTACACCTTC CASEGSFGGYGYTF
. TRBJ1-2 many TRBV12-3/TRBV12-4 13 TGTGCCAGCAGTTTAGGCCTGGGCCATGGCTACACCTTC CASSLGLGHGYTF
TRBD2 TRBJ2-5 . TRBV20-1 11 TGCAGTAAACTAGCGGAGGGGACCCAGTACTTC CSKLAEGTQYF
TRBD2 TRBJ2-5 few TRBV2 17 TGTGCCAGCAGCCAAGAACTTGTATTAGCGGGCCAAGAGACCCAGTACTTC CASSQELVLAGQETQYF
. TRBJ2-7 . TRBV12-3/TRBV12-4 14 TGTGCTAGCTGGAGGGTTGAAGATCACTACGAGCAGTACTTC CASWRVEDHYEQYF